This T cell receptor (beta chain) was profiled in a study of T-cell memory formation after mild COVID-19. Broader study findings: Pre-infection memory harbored some responding clones, suggesting cross-reactive memory joined. Among CD4+ contracting clones, most were CM and EM, and CD8+ ones EMRA.

Details on this clonotype: What it binds is unknown.

The CDR3 consists of 15 residues. Germline V gene sequence: CDR1 SGHRS, CDR2 YFSETQ. V lost 0 bases and J 7 bases, leaving 13 bases between the germline ends. Amplification by 5'RACE using constant-segment primers produced TCR alpha and TCR beta cDNA libraries that carried sample barcodes and UMIs. TCRdb ran MiXCR on the 5' RACE reads and lists one entry per CDR3 protein. The sample holds about 410,000 distinct CDR3 sequences, under 20% seen once. The J gene is TRBJ2-2, the V gene TRBV5-1; tentatively, D is TRBD1 (5 bases). The material sequenced was PBMCs or a T cell subset sorted from them (not recorded which). This sequence was found in a man between 18 and 29 years old who had mild COVID-19 (a few samples of this study predate the infection). Cell type and time point are not known. CDR3 in amino acids: CASSLAQGNNGELFF. The DNA for the CDR3 is TGCGCCAGCAGCTTGGCCCAGGGAAATAACGGGGAGCTGTTTTTT.